The source of this T cell receptor (beta chain) is a study of beta chain features in type 1 diabetes. General observations from the study: In all four CD4+ subsets, TCRB CDR3 length was significantly, moderately reduced in type 1 diabetes.

This clone was observed a handful of times. The antigen is undetermined. As every portion of the isolated RNA was reverse transcribed, the sequencing read expressed TCRB transcripts. Profiled with immunoSEQ multiplex PCR; TCRdb holds only in-frame clones, not every one. The table includes about 160,000 clones, 6.5% to 10% detected once. In germline, CDR1 is SGHRS, CDR2 YFSETQ. The CDR3 runs to 13 residues. J lost 8 bases, V lost 7 bases, and 10 bases had no gene match. This chain links TRBV5-1 with TRBJ1-1; 8 bases are shared with TRBD1. The origin of this receptor is a woman under 30 with type 1 diabetes. The sequenced material came from central memory CD4+ T cells from blood. DNA for the CDR3: TGCGCCAGCCACCACGACGGGGACAGGGAAGCTTTCTTT. Its translation: CASHHDGDREAFF.